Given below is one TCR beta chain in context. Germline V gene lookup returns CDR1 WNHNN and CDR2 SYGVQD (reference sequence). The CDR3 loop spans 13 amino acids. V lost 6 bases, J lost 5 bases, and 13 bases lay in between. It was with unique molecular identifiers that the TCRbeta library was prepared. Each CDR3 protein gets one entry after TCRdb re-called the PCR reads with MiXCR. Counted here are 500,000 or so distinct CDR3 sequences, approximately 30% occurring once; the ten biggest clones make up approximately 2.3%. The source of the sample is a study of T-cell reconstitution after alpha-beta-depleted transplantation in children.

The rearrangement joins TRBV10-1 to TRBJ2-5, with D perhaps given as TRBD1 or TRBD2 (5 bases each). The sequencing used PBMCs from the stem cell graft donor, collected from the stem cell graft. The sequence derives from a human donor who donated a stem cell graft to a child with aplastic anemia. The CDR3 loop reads CASSVGVDETQYF. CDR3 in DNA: TGCGCCAGCAGCGTGGGGGTAGACGAGACCCAGTACTTC.